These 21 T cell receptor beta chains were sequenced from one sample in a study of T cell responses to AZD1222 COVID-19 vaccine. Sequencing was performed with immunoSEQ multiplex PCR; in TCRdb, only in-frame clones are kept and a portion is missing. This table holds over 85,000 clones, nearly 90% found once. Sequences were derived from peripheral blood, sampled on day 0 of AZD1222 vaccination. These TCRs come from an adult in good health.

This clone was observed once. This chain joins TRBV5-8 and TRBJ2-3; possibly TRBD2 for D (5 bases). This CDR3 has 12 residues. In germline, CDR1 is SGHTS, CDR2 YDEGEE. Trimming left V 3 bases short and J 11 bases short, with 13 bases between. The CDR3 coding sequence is TGTGCCAGCAGCTGGACTCCCCGGGGGCAGTATTTT. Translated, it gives CASSWTPRGQYF.

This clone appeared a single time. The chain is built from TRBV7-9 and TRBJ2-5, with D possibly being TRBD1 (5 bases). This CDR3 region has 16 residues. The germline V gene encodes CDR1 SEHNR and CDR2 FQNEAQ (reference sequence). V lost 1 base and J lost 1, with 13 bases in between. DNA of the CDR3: TGTGCCAGCAGCTTAGGGGCAGGGTTTCGCCAAGAGACCCAGTACTTC. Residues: CASSLGAGFRQETQYF.

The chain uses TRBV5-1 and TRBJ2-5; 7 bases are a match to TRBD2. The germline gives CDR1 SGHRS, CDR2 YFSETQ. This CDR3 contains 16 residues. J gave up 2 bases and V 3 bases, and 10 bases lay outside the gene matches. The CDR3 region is CASSSNPGGGQETQYF. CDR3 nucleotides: TGCGCCAGCAGCTCCAATCCGGGCGGGGGTCAAGAGACCCAGTACTTC.

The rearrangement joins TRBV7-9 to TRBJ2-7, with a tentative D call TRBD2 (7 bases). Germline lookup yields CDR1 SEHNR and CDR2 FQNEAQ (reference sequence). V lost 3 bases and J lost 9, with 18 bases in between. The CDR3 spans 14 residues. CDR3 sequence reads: CASSLAGEGSRQYF. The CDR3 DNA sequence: TGTGCCAGCAGCTTGGCAGGGGAGGGTTCCCGGCAGTACTTC.

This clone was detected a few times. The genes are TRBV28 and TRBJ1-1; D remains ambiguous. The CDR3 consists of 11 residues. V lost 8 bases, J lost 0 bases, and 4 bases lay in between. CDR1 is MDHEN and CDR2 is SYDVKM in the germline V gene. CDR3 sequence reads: CASWMNTEAFF. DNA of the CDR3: TGTGCCAGCTGGATGAACACTGAAGCTTTCTTT.

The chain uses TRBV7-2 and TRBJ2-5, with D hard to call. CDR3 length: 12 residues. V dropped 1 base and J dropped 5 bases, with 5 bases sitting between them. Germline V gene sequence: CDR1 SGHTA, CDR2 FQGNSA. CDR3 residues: CASSLESETQYF. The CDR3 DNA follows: TGTGCCAGCAGCTTAGAATCGGAGACCCAGTACTTC.

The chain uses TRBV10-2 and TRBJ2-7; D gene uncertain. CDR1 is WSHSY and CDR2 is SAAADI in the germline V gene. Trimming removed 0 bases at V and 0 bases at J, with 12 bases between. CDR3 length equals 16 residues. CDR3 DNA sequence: TGCGCCAGCAGTGAGTCGCTCCGGGCTCTCTCCTACGAGCAGTACTTC. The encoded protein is CASSESLRALSYEQYF.

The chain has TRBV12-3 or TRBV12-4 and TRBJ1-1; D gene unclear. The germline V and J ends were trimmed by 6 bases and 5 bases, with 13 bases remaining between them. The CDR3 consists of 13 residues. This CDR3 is CASRTDGGTEAFF. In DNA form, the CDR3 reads TGTGCCAGCAGGACGGACGGTGGGACTGAAGCTTTCTTT.

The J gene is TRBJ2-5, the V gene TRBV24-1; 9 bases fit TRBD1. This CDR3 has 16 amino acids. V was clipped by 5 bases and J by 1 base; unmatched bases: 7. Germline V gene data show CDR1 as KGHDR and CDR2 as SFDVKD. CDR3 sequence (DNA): TGTGCCACCAGTGGGGCCGGGACAGGGCTCCAAGAGACCCAGTACTTC. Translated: CATSGAGTGLQETQYF.

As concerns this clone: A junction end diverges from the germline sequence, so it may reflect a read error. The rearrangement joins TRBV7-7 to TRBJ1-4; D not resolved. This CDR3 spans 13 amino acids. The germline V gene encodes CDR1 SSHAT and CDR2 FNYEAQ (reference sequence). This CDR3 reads CASSWVFGEKLFF. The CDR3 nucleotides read TGTGCTAGCAGCTGGGTTTTTGGAGAAAAACTGTTTTTT.

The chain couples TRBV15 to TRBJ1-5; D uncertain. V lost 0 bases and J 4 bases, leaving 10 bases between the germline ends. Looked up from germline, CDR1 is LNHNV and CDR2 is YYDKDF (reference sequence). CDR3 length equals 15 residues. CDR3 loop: CATSRDGRGNQPQHF. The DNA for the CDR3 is TGTGCCACCAGCAGAGATGGCAGAGGTAATCAGCCCCAGCATTTT.

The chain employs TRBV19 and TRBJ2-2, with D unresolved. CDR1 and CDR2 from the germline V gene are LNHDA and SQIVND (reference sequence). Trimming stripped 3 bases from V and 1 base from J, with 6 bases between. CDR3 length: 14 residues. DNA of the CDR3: TGTGCCAGTAGTATTTCTGAGAACACCGGGGAGCTGTTTTTT. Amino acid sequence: CASSISENTGELFF.

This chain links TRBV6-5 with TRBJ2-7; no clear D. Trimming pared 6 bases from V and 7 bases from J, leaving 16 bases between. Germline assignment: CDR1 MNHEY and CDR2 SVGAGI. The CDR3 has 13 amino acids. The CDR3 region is CASSHPATGEQYF. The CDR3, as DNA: TGTGCCAGCAGCCACCCCGCAACTGGGGAGCAGTACTTC.

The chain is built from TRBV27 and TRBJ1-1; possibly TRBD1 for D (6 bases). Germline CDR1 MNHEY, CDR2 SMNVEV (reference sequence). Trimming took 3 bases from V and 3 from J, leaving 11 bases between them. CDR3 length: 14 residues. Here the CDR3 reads CASSFEGGHTEAFF. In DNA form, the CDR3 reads TGTGCCAGCAGTTTCGAGGGGGGTCACACTGAAGCTTTCTTT.

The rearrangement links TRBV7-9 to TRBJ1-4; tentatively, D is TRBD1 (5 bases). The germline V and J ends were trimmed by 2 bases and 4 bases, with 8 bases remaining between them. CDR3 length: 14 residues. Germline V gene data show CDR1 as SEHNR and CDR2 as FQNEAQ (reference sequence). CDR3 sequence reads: CASSLTGRNEKLFF. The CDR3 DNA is TGTGCCAGCAGCTTAACAGGTCGTAATGAAAAACTGTTTTTT.

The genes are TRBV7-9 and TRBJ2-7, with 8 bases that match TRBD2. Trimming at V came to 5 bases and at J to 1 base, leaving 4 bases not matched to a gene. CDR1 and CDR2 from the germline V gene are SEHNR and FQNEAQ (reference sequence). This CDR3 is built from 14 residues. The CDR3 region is CASSPGGGSYEQYF. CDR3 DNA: TGTGCCAGCAGCCCCGGGGGGGGGTCCTACGAGCAGTACTTC. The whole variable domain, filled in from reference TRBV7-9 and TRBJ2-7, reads DTGVSQNPRHKITKRGQNVTFRCDPISEHNRLYWYRQTLGQGPEFLTYFQNEAQLEKSRLLSDRFSAERPKGSFSTLEIQRTEQGDSAMYLCASSPGGGSYEQYFGPGTRLTVT.

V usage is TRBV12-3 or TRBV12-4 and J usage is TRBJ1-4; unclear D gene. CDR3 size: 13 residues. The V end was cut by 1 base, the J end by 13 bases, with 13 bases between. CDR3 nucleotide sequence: TGTGCCAGCAGTTTAGATGATGGGTTTGCACTGTTTTTT. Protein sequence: CASSLDDGFALFF.

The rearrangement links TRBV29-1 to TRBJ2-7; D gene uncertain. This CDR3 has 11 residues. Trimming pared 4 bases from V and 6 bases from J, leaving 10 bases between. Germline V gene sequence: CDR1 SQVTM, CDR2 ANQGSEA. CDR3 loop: CSVAGQFEQYF. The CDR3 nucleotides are TGCAGCGTTGCGGGCCAGTTCGAGCAGTACTTC.

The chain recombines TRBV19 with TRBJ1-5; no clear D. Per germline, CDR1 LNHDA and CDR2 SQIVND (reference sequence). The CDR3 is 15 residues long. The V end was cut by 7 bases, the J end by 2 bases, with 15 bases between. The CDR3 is CASTGREHGNQPQHF. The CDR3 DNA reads TGTGCCAGTACCGGACGGGAACATGGCAATCAGCCCCAGCATTTT.

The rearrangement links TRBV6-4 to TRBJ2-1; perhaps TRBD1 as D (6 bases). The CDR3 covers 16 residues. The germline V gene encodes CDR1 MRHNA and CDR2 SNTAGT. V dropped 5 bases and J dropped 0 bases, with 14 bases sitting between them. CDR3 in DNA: TGTGCCAGCAGTACGACAGGTTCCACCTCCTACAATGAGCAGTTCTTC. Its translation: CASSTTGSTSYNEQFF.

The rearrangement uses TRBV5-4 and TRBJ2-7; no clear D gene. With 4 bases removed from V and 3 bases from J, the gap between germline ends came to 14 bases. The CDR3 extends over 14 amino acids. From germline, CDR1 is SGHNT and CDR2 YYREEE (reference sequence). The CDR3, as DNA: TGTGCCAGCAGCCCCGACATAATCGGCTACGAGCAGTACTTC. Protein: CASSPDIIGYEQYF.